The 25 T cell receptor beta chains reported below all come from one sample, sequenced in a study of vaccination effects on CD4 cells after COVID-19. Profiled with immunoSEQ multiplex PCR; TCRdb holds only in-frame clones, not every one. The sample yields about 66,000 clones, 74% seen once. These receptors' antigens are unknown. Once cultured for roughly ten days, the cells underwent separation to obtain CD4+ T cells. Participants each got two BNT162b2 or mRNA-1273 vaccine doses. The source was CD4+ T cells from PBMCs cultured without peptide, collected after COVID-19 vaccination. The receptors here all came from a human donor who received a COVID-19 vaccine.

This clone showed up just a few times. The chain has TRBV9 and TRBJ1-5, with TRBD1 as a possible D gene (6 bases). Germline CDR1 reads SGDLS; CDR2 reads YYNGEE. V lost 5 bases and J 4 bases, leaving 10 bases between the germline ends. The length of the CDR3 is 13 residues. In DNA form, the CDR3 reads TGTGCCAGCAGTGCCACAGGGAATCAGCCCCAGCATTTT. It codes for CASSATGNQPQHF.

This clone came up a few times. The chain couples TRBV13 to TRBJ1-1, with D unclear. The V end was cut by 5 bases, the J end by 4 bases, with 20 bases between. Germline-derived CDR1 and CDR2 are PRHDT and FYEKMQ (reference sequence). This CDR3 is built from 16 residues. The CDR3 sequence: CASSQRVLQVGTEAFF. The CDR3 region has the DNA TGTGCCAGCAGCCAGAGGGTCTTACAAGTGGGCACTGAAGCTTTCTTT.

CDR3 bases: TGTGCCAGCAGCTCCCAGCGGGGGTCCCAAACAGAGACCCAGTACTTC. Amino acids: CASSSQRGSQTETQYF. The J gene is TRBJ2-5, the V gene TRBV5-5; 8 bases line up with TRBD2. CDR1 is SGHKS and CDR2 is YYEKEE in the germline V gene (reference sequence). The CDR3 is 16 residues long. Trimming took 3 bases from V and 4 from J; bases not matched to a gene: 11.

This clone showed up just once. The chain carries TRBV4-1 and TRBJ1-2; D gene unclear. Trimming stripped 4 bases from V and 4 bases from J, with 16 bases between. There are 15 residues in the CDR3. Germline CDR1 reads MGHRA; CDR2 reads YSYEKL. Written as DNA, the CDR3 is TGCGCCAGCAGCCCGAGGCCCCTGGGGAGCTATGGCTACACCTTC. It translates to CASSPRPLGSYGYTF.

This chain links TRBV28 with TRBJ2-6; TRBD1 might be the D (5 bases). V dropped 11 bases and J dropped 1 base, with 9 bases sitting between them. Germline CDR1 is MDHEN and CDR2 is SYDVKM. CDR3 size: 13 residues. CDR3 sequence: CAGRQSGANVLTF. The DNA of the CDR3 is TGTGCCGGTAGACAGTCTGGGGCCAACGTCCTGACTTTC.

This sequence joins TRBV7-9 and TRBJ2-2; the match to TRBD1 covers 7 bases. From germline, CDR1 is SEHNR and CDR2 FQNEAQ (reference sequence). V dropped 5 bases and J dropped 3; count of bases not matched to a gene: 9. This CDR3 has 16 residues. CDR3 sequence reads: CASSHQTGVYTGELFF. The CDR3 bases are TGTGCCAGCAGCCATCAAACAGGGGTATACACCGGGGAGCTGTTTTTT.

The V and J genes are TRBV7-9 and TRBJ1-5, with 10 bases aligning to TRBD1. V trimming: 1 base; J trimming: 7 bases; junction bases outside the gene matches: 7. Per the germline V gene, CDR1 is SEHNR and CDR2 is FQNEAQ (reference sequence). The CDR3 is 16 residues long. CDR3 DNA sequence: TGTGCCAGCAGCTTAGTCTTTGGACAGGGGGGGCAGCCCCAGCATTTT. Amino acids: CASSLVFGQGGQPQHF.

This rearrangement joins TRBV6-2 or TRBV6-3 to TRBJ1-6; D not resolved. From germline, CDR1 is MNHEY and CDR2 SVGEGT. The V and J ends lost 5 bases and 11 bases respectively, with 16 bases between them. There are 14 residues in the CDR3. The CDR3 reads CASSKDGLVAPLHF. CDR3 DNA sequence: TGTGCCAGCAGTAAGGACGGGCTCGTAGCACCCCTCCACTTT.

This clone was seen a few times. The chain recombines TRBV11-2 with TRBJ1-2, with D possibly matching TRBD1 (5 bases). The CDR3 totals 15 residues. V was trimmed by 3 bases and J by 2 bases, leaving 13 bases between them. Per germline, CDR1 SGHAT and CDR2 FQNNGV. CDR3 nucleotide sequence: TGTGCCAGCAGCTTGCGGGGCCAATCCAACTATGGCTACACCTTC. Translated: CASSLRGQSNYGYTF.

In its sample, this clone was seen a few times. The chain has TRBV19 and TRBJ1-2; a possible D gene is TRBD1 (5 bases). The germline gives CDR1 LNHDA, CDR2 SQIVND (reference sequence). The CDR3 spans 15 residues. V was trimmed by 8 bases and J by 0 bases, leaving 16 bases between them. For the CDR3, the DNA is TGTGCCAGTCAAATTATGGGCAGGGCTAACTATGGCTACACCTTC. It translates to CASQIMGRANYGYTF. The full variable domain, rest sourced from reference TRBV19 and TRBJ1-2, is DGGITQSPKYLFRKEGQNVTLSCEQNLNHDAMYWYRQDPGQGLRLIYYSQIVNDFQKGDIAEGYSVSREKKESFPLTVTSAQKNPTAFYLCASQIMGRANYGYTFGSGTRLTVV.

The chain couples TRBV24-1 to TRBJ2-2; D possibly corresponds to TRBD1 (5 bases). The germline CDR1 and CDR2 sequences are KGHDR and SFDVKD. Trimming removed 7 bases at V and 1 base at J, with 12 bases between. The CDR3 has 15 residues. CDR3 in DNA: TGTGCCACCAGCTCGCAAAGGGGGAACACCGGGGAGCTGTTTTTT. It encodes CATSSQRGNTGELFF.

The chain has TRBV7-9 and TRBJ1-1; 7 bases fit TRBD1. Looked up from germline, CDR1 is SEHNR and CDR2 is FQNEAQ (reference sequence). Trimming cost V 5 bases and J 8 bases; bases outside gene matches: 11. The CDR3 covers 14 residues. CDR3 amino acids: CASSLPGQVVEAFF. As DNA, the CDR3 is TGTGCCAGCAGCCTTCCCGGACAGGTTGTGGAAGCTTTCTTT. Full variable domain (missing parts from reference TRBV7-9 and TRBJ1-1): DTGVSQNPRHKITKRGQNVTFRCDPISEHNRLYWYRQTLGQGPEFLTYFQNEAQLEKSRLLSDRFSAERPKGSFSTLEIQRTEQGDSAMYLCASSLPGQVVEAFFGQGTRLTVV.

In this sample, this clone turned up once. The chain recombines TRBV5-1 with TRBJ1-6; the match to TRBD1 covers 7 bases. The CDR3 has 15 residues. Germline CDR1 is SGHRS and CDR2 is YFSETQ. V dropped 4 bases and J dropped 5; count of bases not matched to a gene: 6. The CDR3 DNA is TGCGCCAGCAGCATCGGGACAGCTGATAATTCACCCCTCCACTTT. This encodes CASSIGTADNSPLHF. The whole variable domain, remainder taken from reference TRBV5-1 and TRBJ1-6, is KAGVTQTPRYLIKTRGQQVTLSCSPISGHRSVSWYQQTPGQGLQFLFEYFSETQRNKGNFPGRFSGRQFSNSRSEMNVSTLELGDSALYLCASSIGTADNSPLHFGNGTRLTVT.

The CDR3 loop reads CASSYVDRDQPQHF. The CDR3 DNA reads TGTGCCAGCAGTTACGTGGACAGGGACCAGCCCCAGCATTTT. The chain joins TRBV6-2 or TRBV6-3 to TRBJ1-5; 8 nucleotides match TRBD1. The CDR3 covers 14 residues. The V gene's germline CDR1 is MNHEY and CDR2 SVGEGT. With 2 bases clipped from V and 7 bases from J, the junction kept 4 bases outside the gene matches.

This chain links TRBV19 with TRBJ1-3; D gene unclear. CDR1 LNHDA and CDR2 SQIVND come from the germline V gene (reference sequence). V gave up 6 bases and J gave up 0 bases, with 12 bases separating them. The CDR3 has 15 residues. The CDR3 DNA sequence: TGTGCCAGTAGCCGGAGCGTTAGCTCTGGAAACACCATATATTTT. Translation: CASSRSVSSGNTIYF.

This clone has only one observation. The rearrangement links TRBV29-1 to TRBJ1-2; 10 bases agree with TRBD1. J gave up 8 bases and V 6 bases, and 9 bases lay outside the gene matches. Germline V gives CDR1 SQVTM, CDR2 ANQGSEA. This CDR3 region has 13 residues. CDR3 sequence (DNA): TGCAGCGTCCACTCCGGGACAGGGGACGGCTACACCTTC. Its translation: CSVHSGTGDGYTF.

V gene TRBV4-3 combines with J gene TRBJ2-5; 7 bases are a match to TRBD2. This CDR3 has 14 amino acids. Germline-derived CDR1 and CDR2 are LGHNA and YSLEER. V trimming: 4 bases; J trimming: 5 bases; junction bases outside the gene matches: 7. Here the CDR3 DNA reads TGCGCCAGCAGCCGGGACTACCGGAAGGAGACCCAGTACTTC. It specifies CASSRDYRKETQYF.

The gene calls are TRBV7-2 and TRBJ2-1; D is possibly TRBD2 (5 bases). Looked up from germline, CDR1 is SGHTA and CDR2 is FQGNSA. The CDR3 length is 13 residues. V lost 4 bases, J lost 3 bases, and 7 bases lay in between. The CDR3 protein is CASSSRDYNEQFF. The CDR3 DNA reads TGTGCCAGCAGCTCCCGGGACTACAATGAGCAGTTCTTC.

The genes are TRBV6-2 or TRBV6-3 and TRBJ2-5; 15 nucleotides match TRBD2. V trimming: 2 bases; J trimming: 5 bases; junction bases outside the gene matches: 6. From germline, CDR1 is MNHEY and CDR2 SVGEGT. The CDR3 consists of 17 residues. CDR3: CASSYGRTSGGAETQYF. The CDR3 DNA sequence: TGTGCCAGCAGTTACGGGCGGACTAGCGGGGGGGCCGAGACCCAGTACTTC.

This chain joins TRBV19 and TRBJ1-3; D remains unclear. The CDR3 has 11 amino acids. The V gene lost 9 bases and the J gene lost 4 bases, with 7 bases spanning the gap. Per germline, CDR1 LNHDA and CDR2 SQIVND (reference sequence). CDR3 nucleotide sequence: TGTGCCAGCCACATCGGAAACACCATATATTTT. It specifies CASHIGNTIYF.

Written as DNA, the CDR3 is TGTGCTAGTGGTCCCAGCTCACCCGATACGCAGTATTTT. The encoded protein is CASGPSSPDTQYF. The rearrangement links TRBV12-5 to TRBJ2-3; D remains ambiguous. Trimming took 5 bases from V and 6 from J, leaving 12 bases between them. The CDR3 is made up of 13 amino acids. CDR1 is LGHNT, CDR2 FRNRAP, per germline.

This clone has more than one count but fewer than ten. The V call is TRBV9, the J call TRBJ2-3, with D maybe TRBD1 (5 bases). V was pared by 4 bases and J by 4 bases, with 13 bases between. The CDR3 has 14 residues. In germline, CDR1 is SGDLS, CDR2 YYNGEE. The CDR3 nucleotides are TGTGCCAGCAGCCCACAGGTTTTGCCAGATACGCAGTATTTT. It is translated as CASSPQVLPDTQYF.

This chain links TRBV10-3 with TRBJ1-2; the D is unclear. Germline CDR1 ENHRY, CDR2 SYGVKD. V lost 5 bases, J lost 5 bases, and 12 bases lay in between. The length of the CDR3 is 13 residues. The CDR3 DNA follows: TGTGCCATCAGTCAAGGCGCTGCTTATGGCTACACCTTC. Amino acid sequence: CAISQGAAYGYTF.

CDR3 residues: CSARSGEQFF. Written as DNA, the CDR3 is TGCAGTGCTAGGAGCGGGGAGCAGTTCTTC. This chain uses TRBV20-1 with TRBJ2-1; D is possibly TRBD2 (6 bases). Trimming cost V 3 bases and J 10 bases, with 7 bases left between them. From germline, CDR1 is DFQATT and CDR2 SNEGSKA (reference sequence). The CDR3 runs 10 residues.

The chain has TRBV5-8 and TRBJ1-1; TRBD1 might be the D (6 bases). CDR1 is SGHTS, CDR2 YDEGEE, per germline. CDR3 length equals 13 residues. Trimming shortened V by 4 bases and J by 7 bases, and 14 bases separated the two germline ends. For the CDR3, the DNA is TGTGCCAGCAGCCCGTCGGGGGGCAGTGAAGCTTTCTTT. Translated: CASSPSGGSEAFF.